The clone carrying this T cell receptor (beta chain) was counted between two and nine times. Its antigen is not known. TCRdb's table, derived via immunoSEQ multiplex PCR, lists solely in-frame clones and lacks some. The sample holds roughly 100,000 clones, over 80% seen once. Germline assignment: CDR1 SGDLS and CDR2 YYNGEE. The V and J ends lost 0 bases and 6 bases, in that order; junction bases with no gene match: 3. The CDR3 is 15 residues long. The sample comes from a study of T cell responses to AZD1222 COVID-19 vaccine. Study outcomes and limitations: Possibly, clonal diversity was underestimated; donors were largely white British and included more females.

The genes are TRBV9 and TRBJ2-1; 10 bases map to TRBD1. This specimen was peripheral blood, taken on day 0 of AZD1222 vaccination. The clonotype originates from an adult in good health. CDR3 bases: TGTGCCAGCAGCGTAGGGTGGGACAGGGGCAATGAGCAGTTCTTC. Protein product: CASSVGWDRGNEQFF.